One sample yielded the 26 T cell receptor beta chains listed below, sequenced in a study of beta chain features in type 1 diabetes. Investigators reverse transcribed all isolated RNA, so they sequenced expressed TCRB transcripts. Only in-frame clones appear in the TCRdb table, and some are missing; sequencing was by immunoSEQ multiplex PCR. The sample contains over 350,000 clones, about 14% of which appear only once. The specimen sequenced was naive CD4+ T cells from blood. The receptors here all came from a woman aged 18-29 years in good health.

This clone was found a few times. The V and J genes are TRBV30 and TRBJ2-1; possible D gene TRBD2, 5 bases. Germline V gene sequence: CDR1 GTSNPN, CDR2 SVGIG (reference sequence). CDR3 length: 14 residues. The V end was cut by 3 bases, the J end by 5 bases, with 14 bases between. CDR3 coding DNA: TGTGCCTGGAGGCCCGCGGGCAGCAACAATGAGCAGTTCTTC. Residues: CAWRPAGSNNEQFF. Full variable domain (remainder filled in from reference TRBV30 and TRBJ2-1): SQTIHQWPATLVQPVGSPLSLECTVEGTSNPNLYWYRQAAGRGLQLLFYSVGIGQISSEVPQNLSASRPQDRQFILSSKKLLLSDSGFYLCAWRPAGSNNEQFFGPGTRLTVL.

Only a few counts were recorded for this clone. The chain uses TRBV6-5 and TRBJ1-1; TRBD1 matches at 8 bases. Germline trimming cut 7 bases from V and 7 bases from J; bases unmatched to any gene: 11. The CDR3 spans 14 residues. CDR1 is MNHEY and CDR2 is SVGAGI in the germline V gene. The CDR3 loop is CASIGSRGRGEAFF. The DNA for the CDR3 is TGTGCCAGCATAGGATCCAGGGGGCGCGGTGAAGCTTTCTTT.

The V gene is TRBV30, the J gene TRBJ2-3; D not resolved. The CDR3 extends over 13 amino acids. V was shortened by 2 bases and J by 2 bases, with 8 bases between the two germline ends. Germline CDR1 and CDR2: GTSNPN and SVGIG (reference sequence). The CDR3 is CAWSYLSTDTQYF. In DNA, the CDR3 is TGTGCCTGGAGTTATTTGTCCACAGATACGCAGTATTTT.

The chain carries TRBV29-1 and TRBJ2-7; 8 nucleotides agree with TRBD1. Looked up from germline, CDR1 is SQVTM and CDR2 is ANQGSEA. The CDR3 consists of 12 residues. The junction had 3 bases not matched to a gene; V was cut back by 6 bases and J by 2 bases. This chain's CDR3 is CSVAGQAYEQYF. CDR3 DNA: TGCAGCGTCGCGGGACAGGCCTACGAGCAGTACTTC.

This clone has more than one count but fewer than ten. V and J are TRBV2 and TRBJ2-7, with TRBD2 identical over 7 bases. CDR1 is SNHLY, CDR2 FYNNEI, per germline. Trimming at V came to 0 bases and at J to 5 bases, leaving 10 bases not matched to a gene. The CDR3 totals 16 residues. CDR3 region: CASSEALWTTSDEQYF. CDR3 coding DNA: TGTGCCAGCAGTGAAGCGCTTTGGACAACTAGCGACGAGCAGTACTTC. Complete variable domain (other parts from reference TRBV2 and TRBJ2-7): EPEVTQTPSHQVTQMGQEVILRCVPISNHLYFYWYRQILGQKVEFLVSFYNNEISEKSEIFDDQFSVERPDGSNFTLKIRSTKLEDSAMYFCASSEALWTTSDEQYFGPGTRLTVT.

This clone turned up a few times. The CDR3 DNA reads TGTGCCAGTAGGTTGACAGGGGACACAGATACGCAGTATTTT. Translation: CASRLTGDTDTQYF. The chain uses TRBV19 and TRBJ2-3; TRBD1 aligns across 8 bases. Germline V gives CDR1 LNHDA, CDR2 SQIVND (reference sequence). The CDR3 totals 14 residues. The junction had 4 bases not matched to a gene; V was cut back by 6 bases and J by 2 bases.

This chain links TRBV30 with TRBJ2-1; D is possibly TRBD2 (6 bases). This CDR3 region has 12 residues. Trimming left V 6 bases short and J 9 bases short, with 15 bases between. Germline-derived CDR1 and CDR2 are GTSNPN and SVGIG (reference sequence). DNA for the CDR3: TGTGCCTGCCGGTGGGGGGAACGTGAGCAGTTCTTC. Its translation: CACRWGEREQFF.

This clone has only a few counts. The chain recombines TRBV15 with TRBJ2-7, with D possibly being TRBD1 (6 bases). From germline, CDR1 is LNHNV and CDR2 YYDKDF (reference sequence). There are 13 residues in the CDR3. Trimming removed 0 bases from V and 10 bases from J, with 13 bases in between. The CDR3 sequence is CATSREQGGGQYF. CDR3 DNA: TGTGCCACCAGCAGAGAACAGGGCGGAGGTCAGTACTTC.

The CDR3 here is CATSREGTSGRMGETQYF. In DNA, the CDR3 is TGTGCCACCAGCAGAGAGGGGACTAGCGGGAGGATGGGAGAGACCCAGTACTTC. This rearrangement joins TRBV15 to TRBJ2-5; 15 bases line up with TRBD2. The V segment lost 0 bases and the J segment 4 bases; nucleotides outside the gene matches: 6. Germline V gene sequence: CDR1 LNHNV, CDR2 YYDKDF (reference sequence). The CDR3 is made up of 18 amino acids. The full variable domain, rest sourced from reference TRBV15 and TRBJ2-5, is DAMVIQNPRYQVTQFGKPVTLSCSQTLNHNVMYWYQQKSSQAPKLLFHYYDKDFNNEADTPDNFQSRRPNTSFCFLDIRSPGLGDTAMYLCATSREGTSGRMGETQYFGPGTRLLVL.

This clone was observed a few times. The genes are TRBV7-2 and TRBJ2-7; 11 bases fit TRBD1. Per germline, CDR1 SGHTA and CDR2 FQGNSA. With 5 bases clipped from V and 4 bases from J, the junction kept 7 bases outside the gene matches. The CDR3 is 15 residues long. CDR3 DNA sequence: TGTGCCAGCAGCCAAAGGACAGGGGGCATATACGAGCAGTACTTC. This gives the protein CASSQRTGGIYEQYF. The full variable domain, in which reference TRBV7-2 and TRBJ2-7 provide the parts outside the CDR3, is GAGVSQSPSNKVTEKGKDVELRCDPISGHTALYWYRQSLGQGLEFLIYFQGNSAPDKSGLPSDRFSAERTGGSVSTLTIQRTQQEDSAVYLCASSQRTGGIYEQYFGPGTRLTVT.

This clone turned up a few times. The V and J genes are TRBV7-6 and TRBJ2-7; no reliable D call. This CDR3 has 14 amino acids. The germline V and J ends were trimmed by 2 bases and 4 bases, with 12 bases remaining between them. Germline V CDR1 and CDR2: SGHVS, FNYEAQ. Here the CDR3 DNA reads TGTGCCAGCAGCTTATCGACTCAAAATTACGAGCAGTACTTC. It translates to CASSLSTQNYEQYF.

This clone was picked up a small number of times. The rearrangement uses TRBV28 and TRBJ2-6; D gene uncertain. CDR3 size: 14 residues. V lost 7 bases and J lost 4, with 11 bases in between. From germline, CDR1 is MDHEN and CDR2 SYDVKM. The CDR3 here is CASNYGGGANVLTF. DNA for the CDR3: TGTGCCAGCAACTACGGTGGGGGGGCCAACGTCCTGACTTTC. The variable domain in full, completed from reference TRBV28 and TRBJ2-6, reads DVKVTQSSRYLVKRTGEKVFLECVQDMDHENMFWYRQDPGLGLRLIYFSYDVKMKEKGDIPEGYSVSREKKERFSLILESASTNQTSMYLCASNYGGGANVLTFGAGSRLTVL.

This clone was seen more than once but under ten times. The chain carries TRBV6-5 and TRBJ1-1; possibly TRBD1 for D (6 bases). The length of the CDR3 is 15 residues. V was pared by 1 base and J by 3 bases, with 12 bases between. Per germline, CDR1 MNHEY and CDR2 SVGAGI. The CDR3 region has the DNA TGTGCCAGCAGTTACTTTCTGGGGGCGGACACTGAAGCTTTCTTT. The encoded protein is CASSYFLGADTEAFF.

The J gene is TRBJ2-1, the V gene TRBV11-3; 7 bases are a match to TRBD2. This CDR3 region has 13 residues. The trim removed 4 bases at V and 7 bases at J, leaving 4 bases unmatched. CDR1 and CDR2 (germline): SGHNT, YENEEA. The CDR3 nucleotides are TGTGCCAGCAGCTCCCGACTAGCAAATGAGCAGTTCTTC. This sequence encodes CASSSRLANEQFF. Full variable domain (outside the CDR3, taken from reference TRBV11-3 and TRBJ2-1): EAGVVQSPRYKIIEKKQPVAFWCNPISGHNTLYWYLQNLGQGPELLIRYENEEAVDDSQLPKDRFSAERLKGVDSTLKIQPAELGDSAVYLCASSSRLANEQFFGPGTRLTVL.

The chain joins TRBV6-5 to TRBJ2-3; D not resolved. V lost 4 bases, J lost 0 bases, and 8 bases lay in between. The length of the CDR3 is 14 residues. Germline V gene data show CDR1 as MNHEY and CDR2 as SVGAGI. The CDR3 reads CASSSLTSTDTQYF. The CDR3 bases are TGTGCCAGCAGTTCCTTGACTAGCACAGATACGCAGTATTTT.

This chain uses TRBV30 with TRBJ1-5, with a possible D match to TRBD1 (6 bases). The V gene lost 5 bases and the J gene lost 3 bases, with 14 bases spanning the gap. CDR3 length: 14 residues. The germline CDR1 and CDR2 sequences are GTSNPN and SVGIG (reference sequence). CDR3 protein: CAWSLGTINQPQHF. Written as DNA, the CDR3 is TGTGCCTGGTCTTTAGGGACAATCAATCAGCCCCAGCATTTT.

The table lists this clone with a few counts. The chain carries TRBV14 and TRBJ2-1; D is possibly TRBD1 (6 bases). V was shortened by 5 bases and J by 10 bases, with 18 bases between the two germline ends. Germline values: CDR1 SGHDN, CDR2 FVKESK. CDR3 length: 14 amino acids. The CDR3 loop reads CASSKGHPRGEQFF. In DNA, the CDR3 is TGTGCCAGCAGCAAGGGACACCCTCGAGGGGAGCAGTTCTTC.

The chain is built from TRBV7-3 and TRBJ1-1; TRBD1 aligns across 9 bases. The V gene end was trimmed by 2 bases and the J gene end by 0 bases; junction bases not matched to a gene: 1. The CDR3 contains 15 residues. CDR1 SGHTA and CDR2 FQGTGA come from the germline V gene. CDR3 sequence: CASSLGTGMNTEAFF. In DNA, the CDR3 is TGTGCCAGCAGCTTAGGGACAGGGATGAACACTGAAGCTTTCTTT.

The chain recombines TRBV5-1 with TRBJ2-5; 10 nucleotides align to TRBD2. V lost 0 bases, J lost 4 bases, and 6 bases stayed unmatched. This CDR3 has 16 amino acids. Germline V gene sequence: CDR1 SGHRS, CDR2 YFSETQ. The CDR3 sequence: CASSLVILAGSETQYF. The CDR3 nucleotides read TGCGCCAGCAGCTTGGTAATACTAGCGGGATCAGAGACCCAGTACTTC. Complete variable domain (other parts from reference TRBV5-1 and TRBJ2-5): KAGVTQTPRYLIKTRGQQVTLSCSPISGHRSVSWYQQTPGQGLQFLFEYFSETQRNKGNFPGRFSGRQFSNSRSEMNVSTLELGDSALYLCASSLVILAGSETQYFGPGTRLLVL.

This clone was seen a few times. The chain combines TRBV5-1 with TRBJ2-4; 11 bases line up with TRBD2. The V and J ends lost 3 bases and 7 bases, in that order; junction bases with no gene match: 6. The CDR3 sequence is 15 residues long. Germline CDR1 is SGHRS and CDR2 is YFSETQ. In DNA form, the CDR3 reads TGCGCCAGCAGCTCCTTAGCGGGAGGGCCGAACATTCAGTACTTC. This sequence encodes CASSSLAGGPNIQYF.

The rearrangement uses TRBV5-8 and TRBJ2-1; weak D call: TRBD1 (5 bases). The CDR3 has 17 residues. Per the germline V gene, CDR1 is SGHTS and CDR2 is YDEGEE. V shed 4 bases and J shed 5 bases, with 22 bases lying between them. Written as DNA, the CDR3 is TGTGCCAGCAGCCTACTCCCAGGACACGCTCTGGACAATGAGCAGTTCTTC. Translating it yields CASSLLPGHALDNEQFF.

This chain connects TRBV4-1 to TRBJ1-2; unclear D gene. V lost 1 base, J lost 6 bases, and 15 bases lay in between. CDR1 is MGHRA, CDR2 YSYEKL, per germline. The CDR3 is made up of 15 amino acids. The CDR3 protein is CASSQGSGRLDGYTF. CDR3 nucleotide sequence: TGCGCCAGCAGCCAAGGGTCAGGAAGGTTGGATGGCTACACCTTC.

This clone has more than one count but fewer than ten. The chain uses TRBV7-2 and TRBJ2-7; D is perhaps TRBD2 (5 bases). The CDR3 is made up of 12 amino acids. Trimming pared 7 bases from V and 2 bases from J, leaving 9 bases between. Germline CDR1 and CDR2: SGHTA and FQGNSA. The CDR3 loop is CASTRVPYEQYF. CDR3 sequence (DNA): TGTGCCAGCACGCGGGTCCCCTACGAGCAGTACTTC.

The count of this clone is one. The J gene is TRBJ2-1, the V gene TRBV11-2; 10 nucleotides agree with TRBD2. J gave up 8 bases and V 1 base, and 8 bases lay outside the gene matches. The V gene's germline CDR1 is SGHAT and CDR2 FQNNGV. The CDR3 runs to 16 residues. The CDR3 sequence is CASSLGVRLAGDEQFF. The CDR3 DNA is TGTGCCAGCAGCTTAGGGGTTCGACTAGCGGGCGATGAGCAGTTCTTC.

V and J are TRBV7-2 and TRBJ1-1; 8 bases agree with TRBD1. Germline V gene lookup returns CDR1 SGHTA and CDR2 FQGNSA. The CDR3 loop spans 14 amino acids. The V and J ends lost 5 bases and 3 bases, in that order; junction bases with no gene match: 5. In nucleotides, the CDR3 is TGTGCCAGCAGCCCCGGGACAGGTCACACTGAAGCTTTCTTT. Encoded protein: CASSPGTGHTEAFF.

The table lists this clone with a few counts. The chain couples TRBV29-1 to TRBJ2-1, with 12 bases aligning to TRBD2. This CDR3 has 14 residues. With 6 bases clipped from V and 7 bases from J, the junction kept 7 bases outside the gene matches. The V gene's germline CDR1 is SQVTM and CDR2 ANQGSEA. The DNA of the CDR3 is TGCAGCGTACAAAGACTAGCGGGGGAAAATGAGCAGTTCTTC. It yields the protein CSVQRLAGENEQFF.